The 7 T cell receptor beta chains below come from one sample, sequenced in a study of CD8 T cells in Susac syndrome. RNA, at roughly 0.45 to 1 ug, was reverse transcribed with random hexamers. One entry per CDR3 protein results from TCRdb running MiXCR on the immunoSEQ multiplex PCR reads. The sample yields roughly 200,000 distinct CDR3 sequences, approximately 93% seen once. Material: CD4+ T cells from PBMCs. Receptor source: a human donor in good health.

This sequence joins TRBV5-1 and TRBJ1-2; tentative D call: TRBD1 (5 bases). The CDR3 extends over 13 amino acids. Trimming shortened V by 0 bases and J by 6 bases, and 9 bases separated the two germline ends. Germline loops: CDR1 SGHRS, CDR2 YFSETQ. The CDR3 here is CASSLDQGDGYTF. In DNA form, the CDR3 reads TGCGCCAGCAGCTTGGATCAGGGAGATGGCTACACCTTC.

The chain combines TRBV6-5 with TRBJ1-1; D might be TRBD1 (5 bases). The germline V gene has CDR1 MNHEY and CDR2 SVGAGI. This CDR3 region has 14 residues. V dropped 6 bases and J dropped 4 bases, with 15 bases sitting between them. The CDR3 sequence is CASRPRVSVTEAFF. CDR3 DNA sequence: TGTGCCAGCAGGCCCAGGGTGTCGGTCACTGAAGCTTTCTTT.

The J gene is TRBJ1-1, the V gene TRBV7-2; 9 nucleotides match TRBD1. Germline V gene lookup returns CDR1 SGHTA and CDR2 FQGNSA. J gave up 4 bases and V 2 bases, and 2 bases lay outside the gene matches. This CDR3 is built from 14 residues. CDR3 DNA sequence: TGTGCCAGCAGCTTAACGACAGGGGGCACTGAAGCTTTCTTT. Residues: CASSLTTGGTEAFF.

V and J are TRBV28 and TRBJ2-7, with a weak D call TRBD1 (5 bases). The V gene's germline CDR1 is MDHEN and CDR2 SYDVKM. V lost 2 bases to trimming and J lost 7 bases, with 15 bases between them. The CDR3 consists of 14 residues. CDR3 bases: TGTGCCAGCAGTTTACTGCAGGGTCGGTCGGAGCAGTACTTC. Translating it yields CASSLLQGRSEQYF.

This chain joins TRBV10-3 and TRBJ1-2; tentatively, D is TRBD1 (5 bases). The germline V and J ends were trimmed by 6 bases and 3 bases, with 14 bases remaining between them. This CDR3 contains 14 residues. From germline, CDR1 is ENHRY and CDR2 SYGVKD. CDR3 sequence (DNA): TGTGCCATCAGAGACAGTGGGCCGCACTATGGCTACACCTTC. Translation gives CAIRDSGPHYGYTF.

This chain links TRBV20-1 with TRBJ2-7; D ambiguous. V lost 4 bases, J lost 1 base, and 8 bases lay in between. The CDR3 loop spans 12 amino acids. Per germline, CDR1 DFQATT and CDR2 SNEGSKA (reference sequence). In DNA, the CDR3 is TGCAGTGCTACAAAGGATTCCTACGAGCAGTACGTC. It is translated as CSATKDSYEQYV.

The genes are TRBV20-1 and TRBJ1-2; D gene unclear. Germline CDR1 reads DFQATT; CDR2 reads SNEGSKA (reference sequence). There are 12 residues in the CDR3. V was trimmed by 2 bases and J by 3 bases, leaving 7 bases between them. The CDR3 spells CSARQVDYGYTF. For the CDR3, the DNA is TGCAGTGCTAGACAGGTGGACTATGGCTACACCTTC.